The T cell receptor (beta chain) under discussion was sequenced for a study of cytomegalovirus exposure and HLA in healthy donors. PCR used 60 Vbeta primers and 13 Jbeta primers. Assay used: immunoSEQ multiplex PCR; TCRdb lists only in-frame clones, some missing. In the table there are a few hundred thousand clones, about 85% of which are singletons. The CDR3 extends over 15 amino acids. Germline loops: CDR1 SGHRS, CDR2 YFSETQ. The ends lost 1 base at V and 2 bases at J; junction bases unmatched: 5. The chain couples TRBV5-1 to TRBJ2-7; TRBD2 aligns across 8 bases. The TCR sequence derives from a woman in her forties or fifties in good health and CMV-seropositive. Input material: PBMCs. The CDR3 region has the DNA TGCGCCAGCAGCTTGTTCGGGAGGGAAGCCTACGAGCAGTACTTC. Translation: CASSLFGREAYEQYF.